This T cell receptor beta chain originates from a study of shared clonotypes between healthy human individuals. As for this clone: Its antigen is not known.

The assay ran at deep level. The protocol was immunoSEQ multiplex PCR, while the TCRdb copy is restricted to in-frame clones and leaves out a portion. The table shows roughly 720,000 clones, with about nine tenths occurring only once. Study-level points and caveats: For sorted subsets, rarefaction showed incomplete sequencing despite large depth. Generally, naive subsets came out with larger estimated richness than memory subsets. An effect of sequencing depth on clonotype sharing among donors was expected.

Sample: memory CD8+ T cells from PBMCs. The subset denotes: CD45RO+ cells pooled with CCR7-negative TemRA cells. The clonotype comes from a man younger than 35 in good health. Some clones in this sample may be carry-over from other donors' samples.

This chain's CDR3 is CASSPRDRGLGNTQYF. The DNA of the CDR3 is TGTGCCAGCAGCCCTAGGGACAGGGGGCTCGGGAATACGCAGTATTTT. The J gene is TRBJ2-3, the V gene TRBV7-8, with 12 nucleotides matching TRBD1. The CDR3 consists of 16 residues. Germline CDR1 is SGHVS and CDR2 is FQNEAQ. Germline trimming cut 5 bases from V and 7 bases from J; bases unmatched to any gene: 10.